The 25 T cell receptor beta chains presented below share a single source sample, sequenced in a study of diagnostic markers for celiac disease. Reanalyzing the reads, TCRdb keeps one entry per CDR3 protein, without DNA. Recorded for this sample: over 650 distinct CDR3 sequences. Sample: either unsorted cells or a sorted T cell fraction (not recorded which). The receptors were gathered from a human donor. This table probably holds off-target reads from a library built for another chain.

This clonotype counts as medium-sized (0.01 to 0.1%) by frequency. This chain connects TRBV5-6 to TRBJ2-1; with no DNA, the TCRdb D assignment of TRBD2 cannot be verified. The CDR3 is 15 residues long. Germline V gene lookup returns CDR1 SGHDT and CDR2 YYEEEE. The CDR3 spells CASSLSGGFDNEQFF.

By frequency, this clonotype is medium-sized. The rearrangement joins TRBV10-3 to TRBJ2-7; TCRdb returns TRBD1, unconfirmable since there is no DNA. The CDR3 consists of 14 residues. CDR1 is ENHRY and CDR2 is SYGVKD in the germline V gene. CDR3 region: CAISAGTGSYEQYF.

Judged by frequency, this clonotype is large. The V and J genes are TRBV10-3 and TRBJ2-7; the TCRdb call, TRBD1, lacks DNA for checking. The germline gives CDR1 ENHRY, CDR2 SYGVKD. The CDR3 runs 14 residues. The CDR3 sequence: CAISEDRVNYEQYF.

This clonotype shows up as medium-sized (0.01 to 0.1%) by frequency. The rearrangement joins TRBV28 to TRBJ1-1; TCRdb selects TRBD1, and the lack of DNA leaves this call unchecked. CDR1 and CDR2 (germline): MDHEN, SYDVKM. The CDR3 covers 12 residues. The CDR3 protein is CASSSSYPGAFF.

Its frequency marks this clonotype as medium-sized. V is TRBV20-1 and J is TRBJ2-5; TCRdb returns TRBD1, unconfirmable since there is no DNA. The CDR3 length is 11 residues. Germline V CDR1 and CDR2: DFQATT, SNEGSKA (reference sequence). CDR3 residues: CRGVGQETQYF.

The chain uses TRBV12-3 or TRBV12-4 and TRBJ1-1; the TRBD1 assignment by TCRdb is unverifiable without DNA. The CDR3 contains 16 residues. CDR3 sequence: CASRPNEGAKNTEAFF.

In terms of frequency, this clonotype is medium-sized (0.01 to 0.1%). V is TRBV7-2 and J is TRBJ2-5; the TRBD2 assignment by TCRdb is unverifiable without DNA. CDR1 and CDR2 from the germline V gene are SGHTA and FQGNSA. This CDR3 region has 13 residues. The CDR3 sequence is CASSGGPEETQYF.

The chain joins TRBV5-6 to TRBJ1-3. The germline CDR1 and CDR2 sequences are SGHDT and YYEEEE. CDR3 length: 14 amino acids. CDR3 sequence: CASSLDLSGNTIYF.

The chain recombines TRBV24-1 with TRBJ1-5. Per germline, CDR1 KGHDR and CDR2 SFDVKD. The CDR3 sequence is 15 residues long. The CDR3 region is CATRARFTSVWPQHF.

The chain's CDR3 is CATVGNTGELFF. This sequence joins TRBV24-1 and TRBJ2-2. This CDR3 contains 12 residues. Per germline, CDR1 KGHDR and CDR2 SFDVKD.

Frequency places this clonotype as hyperexpanded (1% or more). V and J are TRBV27 and TRBJ2-2. This CDR3 region has 13 residues. CDR1 and CDR2 from the germline V gene are MNHEY and SMNVEV (reference sequence). This chain's CDR3 is CASTSGFTGELFF.

This chain links TRBV18 with TRBJ2-1. This CDR3 is 15 amino acids long. From germline, CDR1 is KGHSH and CDR2 LQKENI. CDR3 sequence reads: CASSPSVSSNNEQFF.

The chain joins TRBV29-1 to TRBJ1-2. Germline loops: CDR1 SQVTM, CDR2 ANQGSEA. CDR3 length equals 15 residues. This CDR3 is CSVAGSTEYNYGYTF.

In terms of frequency, this clonotype is medium-sized (0.01 to 0.1%). This chain connects TRBV29-1 to TRBJ2-6; there is no DNA to check the TCRdb D call of TRBD1. This CDR3 is built from 16 residues. The germline gives CDR1 SQVTM, CDR2 ANQGSEA. The CDR3 protein is CSVSRDVDSGANVLTF.

The chain couples TRBV7-8 to TRBJ1-1; TCRdb outputs TRBD1, but without DNA this stays unchecked. Germline values: CDR1 SGHVS, CDR2 FQNEAQ. The CDR3 is 13 amino acids. The CDR3 sequence: CASSPDRVAEAFF.

The rearrangement joins TRBV6-6 to TRBJ1-1. The CDR3 is made up of 13 amino acids. Per germline, CDR1 MNHNY and CDR2 SVGAGI (reference sequence). The CDR3 loop reads CASSYVGGTEAFF.

V gene TRBV25-1 combines with J gene TRBJ1-2. Germline CDR1 and CDR2: MGHDK and SYGVNS. This CDR3 has 11 residues. This CDR3 reads CASSLGGGYTF.

The chain carries TRBV20-1 and TRBJ2-3. CDR1 DFQATT and CDR2 SNEGSKA come from the germline V gene (reference sequence). The CDR3 loop spans 13 amino acids. The CDR3 here is CSASLPQANTQYF.

The chain has TRBV9 and TRBJ1-6. The CDR3 runs 13 residues. Germline V lookup: CDR1 SGDLS, CDR2 YYNGEE. CDR3 amino acids: CASSVEWNSPLHF.

Judged by frequency, this clonotype is hyperexpanded. CDR3 residues: CASSVLVVSYNSPLHF. The gene calls are TRBV9 and TRBJ1-6. Per germline, CDR1 SGDLS and CDR2 YYNGEE. The CDR3 length is 16 residues.

The chain employs TRBV7-2 and TRBJ2-5; with no DNA, the TCRdb D assignment of TRBD1 cannot be verified. CDR1 is SGHTA, CDR2 FQGNSA, per germline. CDR3 size: 16 residues. The CDR3 loop is CASSPVPGGLKETQYF.

This rearrangement joins TRBV11-2 to TRBJ2-5. CDR3 size: 12 residues. Germline loops: CDR1 SGHAT, CDR2 FQNNGV. The CDR3 loop reads CASSSYQETQYF. Combining the CDR3 with reference TRBV11-2 and TRBJ2-5 gives the whole variable domain EAGVAQSPRYKIIEKRQSVAFWCNPISGHATLYWYQQILGQGPKLLIQFQNNGVVDDSQLPKDRFSAERLKGVDSTLKIQPAKLEDSAVYLCASSSYQETQYFGPGTRLLVL.

This clonotype shows up as large by frequency. This chain connects TRBV5-6 to TRBJ1-5; the D call from TCRdb, TRBD1, cannot be confirmed without DNA. The germline V gene has CDR1 SGHDT and CDR2 YYEEEE. The CDR3 contains 15 residues. CDR3 loop: CASSRQGLGNQPQHF. The full variable domain, its missing parts supplied by reference TRBV5-6 and TRBJ1-5, is DAGVTQSPTHLIKTRGQQVTLRCSPKSGHDTVSWYQQALGQGPQFIFQYYEEEERQRGNFPDRFSGHQFPNYSSELNVNALLLGDSALYLCASSRQGLGNQPQHFGDGTRLSIL.

The chain is built from TRBV5-1 and TRBJ2-7. The CDR3 runs 12 residues. From germline, CDR1 is SGHRS and CDR2 YFSETQ. The CDR3 reads CASSGSAYEQYF.

By frequency, this clonotype registers large. The rearrangement joins TRBV7-6 to TRBJ2-5; with no DNA, the TCRdb D assignment of TRBD2 cannot be verified. This CDR3 is built from 14 residues. Germline V gene sequence: CDR1 SGHVS, CDR2 FNYEAQ. This CDR3 reads CASSPGTSKETQYF.